The source of this TCR beta chain is a study of blood T cell repertoires in COVID-19. Study as a whole: From the United States, Italy and Spain came samples of acute and convalescent COVID-19.

Some clones are missing from TCRdb's copy, which holds only in-frame ones; the method was immunoSEQ multiplex PCR. Of about 14,000 clones in the sample, about 83% are singletons; the top ten hold approximately 24%. Sequencing input: peripheral blood. This TCR came from an older woman with acute or convalescent COVID-19.

CDR3 nucleotide sequence: TGTGCCAGCAGCGGAGAAGGGGCTTATGGCACTGAAGCTTTCTTT. Translating gives CASSGEGAYGTEAFF. This chain connects TRBV9 to TRBJ1-1; a possible D gene is TRBD1 (5 bases). This CDR3 region has 15 residues. Between the trimmed V and J ends, which lost 3 bases and 4 bases, there was a span of 16 bases. Germline loops: CDR1 SGDLS, CDR2 YYNGEE.